A selection of T cell receptor beta chains follows, all from one sample in a study of blood T cell repertoires in COVID-19. Data came from immunoSEQ multiplex PCR; TCRdb stores just in-frame clones and leaves some out. The sample contains about 260,000 clones, 80% to 90% of which appear only once. Sequenced input: peripheral blood. These receptors originate from a woman aged 40-49 years who had recovered from COVID-19. Both conserved end residues are part of each CDR3. Fields, in order: V gene, clone size, J gene, D gene, CDR3 protein, CDR3 DNA. A D gene is named only where the DNA matches it firmly. Rows give clone size only sometimes, using once, few, many, or a class for an expanded clone.

TRBV15	once	TRBJ2-7	NA	CATSRDRDYYEQYF	TGTGCCACCAGCAGAGACAGGGATTACTACGAGCAGTACTTC
TRBV5-6	NA	TRBJ2-1	NA	CASSQGADSYNEQFF	TGTGCCAGCAGCCAAGGAGCAGACTCCTACAATGAGCAGTTCTTC
TRBV7-2	NA	TRBJ2-7	NA	CASSLYGHYEQYF	TGTGCCAGCAGCTTATATGGCCACTACGAGCAGTACTTC
TRBV6-2/TRBV6-3	once	TRBJ2-5	TRBD2	CASSSWTSGMETQYF	TGTGCCAGCAGTTCATGGACTAGCGGGATGGAGACCCAGTACTTC
TRBV7-2	NA	TRBJ2-7	NA	CASSHSGDLYEQYF	TGTGCCAGCAGCCACTCGGGGGACCTTTACGAGCAGTACTTC
TRBV6-5	NA	TRBJ2-7	TRBD1	CASSRRQGGSYEQYF	TGTGCCAGCAGTCGGCGACAGGGGGGATCCTACGAGCAGTACTTC
TRBV9	NA	TRBJ1-3	NA	CASSALGGATGNTIYF	TGTGCCAGCAGCGCCCTGGGGGGGGCTACGGGAAACACCATATATTTT
TRBV10-3	NA	TRBJ1-3	NA	CATREGGNTIYF	TGTGCCACGAGGGAGGGTGGAAACACCATATATTTT
TRBV6-5	once	TRBJ2-7	TRBD1	CATQTGAEQYF	TGTGCCACCCAAACAGGGGCCGAGCAGTACTTC
TRBV29-1	NA	TRBJ1-2	TRBD1	CSVMTGTPSGYTF	TGCAGCGTTATGACAGGGACTCCCTCGGGCTACACCTTC
TRBV5-1	NA	TRBJ2-7	TRBD1	CASSLQGYPLYEQYF	TGCGCCAGCAGCTTACAGGGGTACCCTCTCTACGAGCAGTACTTC
TRBV13	NA	TRBJ1-2	TRBD1	CASSARGQGNYGYTF	TGTGCCAGCAGCGCAAGGGGACAGGGTAACTATGGCTACACCTTC
TRBV7-6	NA	TRBJ2-7	NA	CASSPPGGSYEQYF	TGTGCCAGCAGCCCCCCCGGCGGCTCCTACGAGCAGTACTTC
TRBV7-3	NA	TRBJ2-2	NA	CASTLRGGGDGELFF	TGTGCCAGCACTCTTCGCGGGGGCGGGGACGGGGAGCTGTTTTTT